Listed below are T cell receptor beta chains from one sample, sequenced in a study of control samples from healthy donors and cancer patients. Generated by immunoSEQ multiplex PCR, the TCRdb table keeps only in-frame clones and is missing some. Of 150,000 to 200,000 clones in the sample, around nine tenths were seen once. The material sequenced was blood. Source of these receptors: a man aged 25-45 years in good health. CDR3s include the opening cysteine and the closing phenylalanine or tryptophan. D genes are given only for firm matches. Rows may omit the clone size; those that give it use once, few, many or a size class.

J: TRBJ2-1; size: .; D: TRBD2; V: TRBV27; DNA: TGTGCCAGCAGTTTATCGCCCAGGACTAGGTTGAGCTCCTACAATGAGCAGTTCTTC; CDR3: CASSLSPRTRLSSYNEQFF
J: TRBJ2-6; size: .; D: .; V: TRBV5-8; DNA: TGTGCCAGCAGCTTGTCGTGGATCTCTGGGGCCAACGTCCTGACTTTC; CDR3: CASSLSWISGANVLTF
J: TRBJ1-1; size: .; D: TRBD1; V: TRBV30; DNA: TGTGCCTGTACACAGGGGGGCACTGAAGCTTTCTTT; CDR3: CACTQGGTEAFF
J: TRBJ2-2; size: few; D: TRBD2; V: TRBV10-1; DNA: TGCGCCAGCAGTGATCCCGGGACTAGCAACACCGGGGAGCTGTTTTTT; CDR3: CASSDPGTSNTGELFF
J: TRBJ1-3; size: .; D: .; V: TRBV7-6; DNA: TGTGCCAGCAGCTTAGCACGGTCACACTCTGGAAACACCATATATTTT; CDR3: CASSLARSHSGNTIYF
J: TRBJ2-5; size: .; D: .; V: TRBV24-1; DNA: TGTGCCACCAGTGACACCCCCCAGGGGCTGGGTGAGACCCAGTACTTC; CDR3: CATSDTPQGLGETQYF
J: TRBJ1-6; size: few; D: TRBD1; V: TRBV5-4; DNA: TGTGCCAGCAGCGGGACAGGGAATTCACCCCTCCACTTT; CDR3: CASSGTGNSPLHF
J: TRBJ1-1; size: .; D: .; V: TRBV6-5; DNA: TGTGCCAGCAGCCTGGGCTCTGAAGCTTTCTTT; CDR3: CASSLGSEAFF
J: TRBJ1-5; size: .; D: .; V: TRBV6-5; DNA: TGTGCCAGCAGTCAGAGCAATCAGCCCCAGCATTTT; CDR3: CASSQSNQPQHF
J: TRBJ1-6; size: once; D: TRBD1; V: TRBV7-6; DNA: TGTGCCAGCAGCCTAGGGACAGAGAATTCACCCCTCCACTTT; CDR3: CASSLGTENSPLHF
J: TRBJ2-7; size: .; D: TRBD1; V: TRBV9; DNA: TGTGCCAGCAGCGTGCGCGGACAGGGAGAGTTGTTCTTC; CDR3: CASSVRGQGELFF
J: TRBJ1-1; size: .; D: TRBD1; V: TRBV3-1/TRBV3-2; DNA: TGTGCCAGCAGCCGGACAGGGTTGGGGACTGAAGCTTTCTTT; CDR3: CASSRTGLGTEAFF
J: TRBJ1-4; size: .; D: TRBD1; V: TRBV9; DNA: TGTGCCAGCAGCCCGACAGGGCATAATGAAAAACTGTTTTTT; CDR3: CASSPTGHNEKLFF
J: TRBJ2-2; size: .; D: TRBD2; V: TRBV4-2; DNA: TGTGCCAGCAGCCATGGGACTAGGGGACCCAGCACCGGGGAGCTGTTTTTT; CDR3: CASSHGTRGPSTGELFF
J: TRBJ1-4; size: .; D: .; V: TRBV18; DNA: TGTGCCAGCTCATCCCAGGGGACGGCTACTAATGAAAAACTGTTTTTT; CDR3: CASSSQGTATNEKLFF
J: TRBJ2-5; size: .; D: TRBD1; V: TRBV28; DNA: TGTGCCAGCAGTTTGCCGGGACAGGGCAGTGAGACCCAGTACTTC; CDR3: CASSLPGQGSETQYF
J: TRBJ1-3; size: .; D: .; V: TRBV10-2; DNA: TGCGCCAGCAGTGAATGGGGCCTTCAGACTGGAAACACCATATATTTT; CDR3: CASSEWGLQTGNTIYF
J: TRBJ1-3; size: .; D: .; V: TRBV9; DNA: TGTGCCAGCAGCGTAGCTCAGGGGAAGGCCTCTGGAAACACCATATATTTT; CDR3: CASSVAQGKASGNTIYF
J: TRBJ1-5; size: .; D: .; V: TRBV4-2; DNA: TGTGCCAGCAGCCAAGAACGGAATCAGCCCCAGCATTTT; CDR3: CASSQERNQPQHF
J: TRBJ2-1; size: .; D: .; V: TRBV6-4; DNA: TGTGCCAGCAGTGACGAAAGGGGCGGTGAGCAGTTCTTC; CDR3: CASSDERGGEQFF
J: TRBJ1-5; size: once; D: .; V: TRBV12-3/TRBV12-4; DNA: TGTGCCAGCAGTTCTCAGCCCCAGCATTTT; CDR3: CASSSQPQHF
J: TRBJ1-1; size: .; D: .; V: TRBV4-1; DNA: TGCGCCAGCACCCCCTCGGGAGGGGGGACTGAAGCTTTCTTT; CDR3: CASTPSGGGTEAFF
J: TRBJ2-1; size: .; D: .; V: TRBV13; DNA: TGTGCCAGCAGCCGAAGAGGGGGGGTCGTGTACAATGAGCAGTTCTTC; CDR3: CASSRRGGVVYNEQFF
J: TRBJ2-5; size: .; D: .; V: TRBV7-2; DNA: TGTGCCAGCAGCTTAAGATTTGGTGGACAAGAGACCCAGTACTTC; CDR3: CASSLRFGGQETQYF
J: TRBJ1-4; size: .; D: .; V: TRBV2; DNA: TGTGCCAGCAGGAAGCCTCCGTTGGACGGGTCAGCAACTAATGAAAAACTGTTTTTT; CDR3: CASRKPPLDGSATNEKLFF
J: TRBJ1-1; size: .; D: TRBD1; V: TRBV12-3/TRBV12-4; DNA: TGTGCCAGCAGTTTCGACAGGGACACTGAAGCTTTCTTT; CDR3: CASSFDRDTEAFF
J: TRBJ1-2; size: .; D: .; V: TRBV19; DNA: TGTGCCAGTGGACTTTCCTATGGCTACACCTTC; CDR3: CASGLSYGYTF
J: TRBJ2-5; size: .; D: .; V: TRBV28; DNA: TGTGCCAGCTCACGTCGGGCGGAACTGCAAGAGACCCAGTACTTC; CDR3: CASSRRAELQETQYF
J: TRBJ2-5; size: .; D: .; V: TRBV4-1; DNA: TGCGCCAGCAGCCAAGCATTGGGGGGCGGAGAGACCCAGTACTTC; CDR3: CASSQALGGGETQYF
J: TRBJ2-2; size: .; D: TRBD2; V: TRBV5-1; DNA: TGCGCCAGCAGCATGACTAGCGGGGGGAATAATGGCGGGGAGCTGTTTTTT; CDR3: CASSMTSGGNNGGELFF
J: TRBJ2-1; size: .; D: .; V: TRBV6-2/TRBV6-3; DNA: TGTGCCAGCAGTTACGCGCTACAGGAGGTTACCCCCTACAATGAGCAGTTCTTC; CDR3: CASSYALQEVTPYNEQFF
J: TRBJ2-3; size: .; D: .; V: TRBV27; DNA: TGTGCCAGCAGTTTCCCTCGGGAGCTCGGAGGCACAGATACGCAGTATTTT; CDR3: CASSFPRELGGTDTQYF
J: TRBJ1-4; size: .; D: .; V: TRBV12-3/TRBV12-4; DNA: TGTGCCAGCAGTCCGGGGACCGAAAAACTGTTTTTT; CDR3: CASSPGTEKLFF
J: TRBJ1-2; size: .; D: .; V: TRBV19; DNA: TGTGCCAGTAGTATTCAGGGCGGTAACTATGGCTACACCTTC; CDR3: CASSIQGGNYGYTF
J: TRBJ1-1; size: few; D: .; V: TRBV25-1; DNA: TGTGCCAGCAGTGAAGAGGACACAAACACTGAAGCTTTCTTT; CDR3: CASSEEDTNTEAFF
J: TRBJ2-2; size: .; D: .; V: TRBV4-1; DNA: TGCGCCAGCAGCCAACACGGAGGGCCGGGCACCGGGGAGCTGTTTTTT; CDR3: CASSQHGGPGTGELFF
J: TRBJ1-1; size: once; D: .; V: TRBV5-4; DNA: TGTGCCAGCAGCCCTCCAGGGGCATGGGACACTGAAGCTTTCTTT; CDR3: CASSPPGAWDTEAFF
J: TRBJ1-3; size: .; D: .; V: TRBV10-3; DNA: TGTGCCATCACGTCCGTTAGCTCTGGAAACACCATATATTTT; CDR3: CAITSVSSGNTIYF
J: TRBJ2-3; size: .; D: .; V: TRBV20-1; DNA: TGCAGTGCTAGTAGGGGGAGGGCGGGGGATACGCAGTATTTT; CDR3: CSASRGRAGDTQYF
J: TRBJ1-2; size: .; D: TRBD1; V: TRBV19; DNA: TGTGCCAGTACAGGGGGAATCAACTATGGCTACACCTTC; CDR3: CASTGGINYGYTF
J: TRBJ1-2; size: .; D: .; V: TRBV6-6; DNA: TGTGCCAGCAGCCGACGATTGGACGGGTATGGCTACACCTTC; CDR3: CASSRRLDGYGYTF